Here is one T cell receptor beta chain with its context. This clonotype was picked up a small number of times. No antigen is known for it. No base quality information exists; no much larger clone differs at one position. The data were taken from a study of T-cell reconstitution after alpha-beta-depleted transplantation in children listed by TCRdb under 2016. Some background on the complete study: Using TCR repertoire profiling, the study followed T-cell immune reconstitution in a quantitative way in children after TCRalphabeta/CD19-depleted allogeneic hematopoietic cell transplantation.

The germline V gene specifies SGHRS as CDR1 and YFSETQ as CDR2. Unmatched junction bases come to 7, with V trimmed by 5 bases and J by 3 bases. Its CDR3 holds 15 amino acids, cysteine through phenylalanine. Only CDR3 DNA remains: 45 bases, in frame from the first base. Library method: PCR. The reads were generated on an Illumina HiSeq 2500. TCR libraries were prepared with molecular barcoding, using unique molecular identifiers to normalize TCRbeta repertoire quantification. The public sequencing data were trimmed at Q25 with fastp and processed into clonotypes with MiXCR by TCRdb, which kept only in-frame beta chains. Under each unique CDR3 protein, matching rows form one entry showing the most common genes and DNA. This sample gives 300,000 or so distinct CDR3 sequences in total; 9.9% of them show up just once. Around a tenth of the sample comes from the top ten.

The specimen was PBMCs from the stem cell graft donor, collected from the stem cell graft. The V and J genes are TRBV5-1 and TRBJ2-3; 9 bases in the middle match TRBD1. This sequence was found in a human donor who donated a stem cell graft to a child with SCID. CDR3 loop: CASRTTGGRTDTQYF. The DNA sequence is TGCGCCAGCAGGACGACAGGGGGAAGGACAGATACGCAGTATTTT.